This T cell receptor (beta chain) was captured by sequencing in a study of blood T cell repertoires in COVID-19. Study-level information: T cells, B-cell-depleted T cells, or PBMCs supplied cDNA or gDNA.

Per the germline V gene, CDR1 is SEHNR and CDR2 is FQNEAQ (reference sequence). CDR3 length equals 17 residues. Trimming shortened V by 0 bases and J by 6 bases, and 18 bases separated the two germline ends. In the original processing: Amplification of reference gene primers was used by the study to estimate nucleated cell counts. The table came from immunoSEQ multiplex PCR; TCRdb's copy has only in-frame clones and leaves some out. D and trimming were read from the DNA, whereas the V and J calls and clone size are those reported in that table. The table shows 100,000 or so clones, with over 75% occurring only once.

The V call is TRBV7-9, the J call TRBJ2-1, with D maybe TRBD2 (5 bases). The TCR was taken from a woman in her fifties or sixties with acute or convalescent COVID-19. The specimen sequenced was peripheral blood. CDR3 sequence reads: CASSLALRGETTNEQFF. In DNA, the CDR3 is TGTGCCAGCAGCTTAGCGCTCCGGGGAGAAACGACCAATGAGCAGTTCTTC.